What follows are 24 T cell receptor beta chains derived from one specimen sequenced in a study of cytomegalovirus exposure and HLA in healthy donors. Primers: 60 Vbeta forward and 13 Jbeta reverse. Repertoires were generated with immunoSEQ multiplex PCR, while TCRdb's copy carries only in-frame clones and drops some. Here the sample spans about 160,000 clones, about 88% being singletons. Sequenced material: PBMCs. Receptor source: a man younger than 35 in good health and CMV-seropositive.

The chain employs TRBV21-1 and TRBJ2-4; the table gives TRBD1 as D, unverified against the DNA. TRBV21-1 is described as a pseudogene. The CDR3 has 16 residues. This chain's CDR3 is CASNSSRSPSKNIQYF. The CDR3 nucleotides read TGTGCCAGTAACTCCAGCAGGTCACCGAGCAAAAACATTCAGTACTTC.

The gene calls are TRBV13 and TRBJ2-4, with 11 bases lining up with TRBD2. The CDR3 consists of 14 residues. Looked up from germline, CDR1 is PRHDT and CDR2 is FYEKMQ (reference sequence). Losses at the gene ends were 4 bases for V and 11 bases for J; bases not matched to a gene: 7. CDR3 in DNA: TGTGCCAGCAGCTGGAGTAGCGGGGGGGCTTTTCAGTACTTC. Translated, it gives CASSWSSGGAFQYF.

The J gene is TRBJ1-2, the V gene TRBV7-6, with TRBD1 matching over 9 bases. V was clipped by 2 bases and J by 4 bases; unmatched bases: 5. The CDR3 sequence is 15 residues long. Germline CDR1 is SGHVS and CDR2 is FNYEAQ. The CDR3 protein is CASSLTGGGFYGYTF. The CDR3 nucleotides are TGTGCCAGCAGCTTAACAGGGGGCGGTTTCTATGGCTACACCTTC.

This clone was seen once. This chain links TRBV29-1 with TRBJ2-1, with TRBD2 identical over 12 bases. V was clipped by 5 bases and J by 6 bases; unmatched bases: 2. In germline, CDR1 is SQVTM, CDR2 ANQGSEA. The CDR3 contains 13 residues. The CDR3 DNA is TGCAGCGTTACTAGCGGGGGGCTCAATGAGCAGTTCTTC. It specifies CSVTSGGLNEQFF.

The genes are TRBV7-9 and TRBJ2-7, with D maybe TRBD2 (6 bases). V was clipped by 5 bases and J by 4 bases, with 9 bases between them. The germline gives CDR1 SEHNR, CDR2 FQNEAQ (reference sequence). The CDR3 length is 12 residues. This CDR3 reads CASSILAYEQYF. The CDR3 coding sequence is TGTGCCAGCAGCATCCTAGCGTACGAGCAGTACTTC.

This clone was observed a few times. The same CDR3 also results from other DNA sequences found in this sample. J is TRBJ2-1 and V is TRBV13; a possible D gene is TRBD2 (7 bases). V lost 6 bases to trimming and J lost 5 bases, with 17 bases between them. From germline, CDR1 is PRHDT and CDR2 FYEKMQ (reference sequence). CDR3 length equals 15 residues. The CDR3 reads CASSLEGGPNNEQFF. The DNA of the CDR3 is TGTGCCAGCAGTCTGGAGGGGGGGCCGAACAATGAGCAGTTCTTC.

The gene calls are TRBV5-6 and TRBJ2-1; D may be TRBD2 (6 bases). The germline V and J ends were trimmed by 4 bases and 10 bases, with 15 bases remaining between them. This CDR3 has 13 residues. Germline CDR1 and CDR2: SGHDT and YYEEEE. DNA of the CDR3: TGTGCCAGCAGCCCGGACTACGACGGGGAGCAGTTCTTC. Its protein product is CASSPDYDGEQFF.

This chain connects TRBV2 to TRBJ1-2; D may be TRBD1 (6 bases). CDR3 size: 15 residues. The V gene lost 5 bases and the J gene lost 3 bases, with 16 bases spanning the gap. Germline CDR1 is SNHLY and CDR2 is FYNNEI. CDR3 coding DNA: TGTGCCAGCAGTTCGACTGTGACAGGAGACTATGGCTACACCTTC. Translating gives CASSSTVTGDYGYTF.

The V call is TRBV2, the J call TRBJ2-3; TRBD1 matches at 8 bases. CDR3 size: 15 residues. Losses at the gene ends were 3 bases for V and 6 bases for J; bases not matched to a gene: 8. Germline CDR1 and CDR2: SNHLY and FYNNEI. The CDR3 DNA reads as TGTGCCAGCAGTGATATCAGGACAGGGTGGGATACGCAGTATTTT. Its protein is CASSDIRTGWDTQYF.

The V gene is TRBV5-1, the J gene TRBJ2-3; TRBD1 is a possible D gene (5 bases). This CDR3 comprises 11 residues. The V end was cut by 2 bases, the J end by 10 bases, with 8 bases between. Germline CDR1 and CDR2: SGHRS and YFSETQ. In nucleotides, the CDR3 is TGCGCCAGCAGCTTTGCAGGGTCGCAGTATTTT. It codes for CASSFAGSQYF.

The chain combines TRBV15 with TRBJ1-5; D call uncertain. Trimming stripped 3 bases from V and 4 bases from J, with 16 bases between. This CDR3 is 16 amino acids long. Germline V CDR1 and CDR2: LNHNV, YYDKDF (reference sequence). Here the CDR3 DNA reads TGTGCCACCAGCAGTTCGCCAGGTTTGGGTAATCAGCCCCAGCATTTT. Translation: CATSSSPGLGNQPQHF.

The chain combines TRBV2 with TRBJ1-4; a possible D gene is TRBD1 (5 bases). V dropped 3 bases and J dropped 6 bases, with 14 bases sitting between them. The CDR3 has 15 residues. In germline, CDR1 is SNHLY, CDR2 FYNNEI. This CDR3 is CASSETTESDEKLFF. CDR3 DNA: TGTGCCAGCAGTGAGACGACAGAATCTGATGAAAAACTGTTTTTT.

The CDR3 DNA follows: TGTGCCAGCAGCGCGGGACAGGGGATTATCTACGAGCAGTACTTC. It codes for CASSAGQGIIYEQYF. V is TRBV11-2 and J is TRBJ2-7; 10 bases map to TRBD1. CDR3 length: 15 amino acids. Germline CDR1 is SGHAT and CDR2 is FQNNGV. The J segment lost 3 bases and the V segment lost 5 bases, leaving 7 bases of the junction unmatched. Drawing the rest from reference TRBV11-2 and TRBJ2-7, the complete variable domain is EAGVAQSPRYKIIEKRQSVAFWCNPISGHATLYWYQQILGQGPKLLIQFQNNGVVDDSQLPKDRFSAERLKGVDSTLKIQPAKLEDSAVYLCASSAGQGIIYEQYFGPGTRLTVT.

CDR3 sequence reads: CASSTGQGASNYGYTF. For the CDR3, the DNA is TGTGCCAGCAGCACCGGACAGGGGGCTAGTAACTATGGCTACACCTTC. The gene calls are TRBV5-4 and TRBJ1-2, with 11 bases aligning to TRBD1. The CDR3 covers 16 residues. After removal of 4 bases from V and 1 base from J, the junction contained 6 bases not matched to a gene. CDR1 and CDR2 (germline): SGHNT, YYREEE (reference sequence). Variable domain in full (rest from reference TRBV5-4 and TRBJ1-2): ETGVTQSPTHLIKTRGQQVTLRCSSQSGHNTVSWYQQALGQGPQFIFQYYREEENGRGNFPPRFSGLQFPNYSSELNVNALELDDSALYLCASSTGQGASNYGYTFGSGTRLTVV.

The chain recombines TRBV7-9 with TRBJ2-1; D might be TRBD1 (5 bases). CDR1 is SEHNR, CDR2 FQNEAQ, per germline (reference sequence). The CDR3 length is 14 residues. V was clipped by 1 base and J by 4 bases, with 8 bases between them. In DNA, the CDR3 is TGTGCCAGCAGCTTAGACTACAGGTACAATGAGCAGTTCTTC. This gives the protein CASSLDYRYNEQFF.

The J gene is TRBJ2-2, the V gene TRBV10-3, with a tentative D call TRBD2 (5 bases). V was cut by 3 bases and J by 4 bases, with 15 bases left in between. The CDR3 length is 16 residues. Per the germline V gene, CDR1 is ENHRY and CDR2 is SYGVKD. The CDR3 loop reads CAISDGRNGGTGELFF. For the CDR3, the DNA is TGTGCCATCAGTGATGGACGGAATGGAGGCACCGGGGAGCTGTTTTTT.

This clone was recorded once. Written as DNA, the CDR3 is TGTGCCAGCAGCCTCCTAGCGCAAGAGACCCAGTACTTC. Amino acid sequence: CASSLLAQETQYF. The chain employs TRBV7-9 and TRBJ2-5, with D perhaps TRBD2 (6 bases). The CDR3 totals 13 residues. The V and J ends lost 5 bases and 2 bases respectively, with 9 bases between them. Germline CDR1 is SEHNR and CDR2 is FQNEAQ (reference sequence).

The chain joins TRBV19 to TRBJ1-4; TRBD1 aligns across 10 bases. V shed 4 bases and J 0 bases; nucleotides not matched to a gene: 5. CDR1 LNHDA and CDR2 SQIVND come from the germline V gene (reference sequence). CDR3 length: 17 residues. CDR3 DNA sequence: TGTGCCAGTAGTACGGGACAGGGGTACGCAACTAATGAAAAACTGTTTTTT. This encodes CASSTGQGYATNEKLFF. Supplemented by reference TRBV19 and TRBJ1-4, the full variable domain reads DGGITQSPKYLFRKEGQNVTLSCEQNLNHDAMYWYRQDPGQGLRLIYYSQIVNDFQKGDIAEGYSVSREKKESFPLTVTSAQKNPTAFYLCASSTGQGYATNEKLFFGSGTQLSVL.

The chain recombines TRBV9 with TRBJ2-5; 12 bases match TRBD1. V shed 0 bases, J shed 4 bases, and the junction held 4 bases outside the gene matches. There are 16 residues in the CDR3. Per the germline V gene, CDR1 is SGDLS and CDR2 is YYNGEE. The CDR3 spells CASSVGGQGAAETQYF. CDR3 coding DNA: TGTGCCAGCAGCGTAGGGGGACAGGGGGCTGCAGAGACCCAGTACTTC.

The chain couples TRBV27 to TRBJ2-3; D perhaps matches TRBD1 (5 bases). The V gene lost 5 bases and the J gene lost 2 bases, with 17 bases spanning the gap. Per germline, CDR1 MNHEY and CDR2 SMNVEV (reference sequence). This CDR3 is built from 16 residues. DNA for the CDR3: TGTGCCAGCAGTCCCTTCGGACAATGGGACACAGATACGCAGTATTTT. Amino acid sequence: CASSPFGQWDTDTQYF.

This chain joins TRBV29-1 and TRBJ2-3, with 12 bases that match TRBD2. The V segment lost 5 bases and the J segment 2 bases; nucleotides outside the gene matches: 8. The CDR3 loop spans 16 amino acids. Germline loops: CDR1 SQVTM, CDR2 ANQGSEA. This CDR3 is CSVTSGGQHPTDTQYF. CDR3 bases: TGCAGCGTTACTAGCGGGGGGCAGCACCCCACAGATACGCAGTATTTT.

There are a few counts of this clone. The rearrangement joins TRBV29-1 to TRBJ2-3; 9 bases fit TRBD2. The trim removed 3 bases at V and 4 bases at J, leaving 11 bases unmatched. The CDR3 spans 16 residues. The germline CDR1 and CDR2 sequences are SQVTM and ANQGSEA. CDR3 residues: CSVETRSGGWSDTQYF. The CDR3 region has the DNA TGCAGCGTTGAGACGAGGAGCGGGGGGTGGTCAGATACGCAGTATTTT.

The chain is built from TRBV4-2 and TRBJ1-2; 10 bases map to TRBD1. CDR3 size: 16 residues. V shed 0 bases, J shed 8 bases, and the junction held 9 bases outside the gene matches. Germline lookup yields CDR1 LGHNA and CDR2 YNFKEQ. This CDR3 is CASSQDQGQGYRGYTF. The CDR3, as DNA: TGTGCCAGCAGCCAAGATCAGGGACAGGGGTATCGGGGCTACACCTTC.

The rearrangement uses TRBV27 and TRBJ2-7; 13 bases align to TRBD2. In germline, CDR1 is MNHEY, CDR2 SMNVEV (reference sequence). Unmatched junction bases numbered 4, after V lost 5 bases and J lost 0 bases. The CDR3 spans 16 residues. CDR3 nucleotide sequence: TGTGCCAGCAGTCTTAGGACTAGCGGGGGCTCCTACGAGCAGTACTTC. Translated: CASSLRTSGGSYEQYF.